These T cell receptor beta chains were read from a single sample in a study of T cell responses to AZD1222 COVID-19 vaccine. The method was immunoSEQ multiplex PCR; TCRdb's version includes in-frame clones alone and lacks a portion of them. In the table there are about 99,000 clones, approximately 87% of which are singletons. The sequencing here drew on peripheral blood, taken on day 0 of AZD1222 vaccination. The receptors were gathered from an adult in good health. Both conserved end residues are part of each CDR3. Each record gives: CDR3 protein, CDR3 DNA, J gene, clone size, D gene, V gene. The D gene is left open where the match is weak. The size of a clone is reported for some rows only, either as once, few or many, or as a class for expanded clones.

CASRGGRGSYNEQFF,TGTGCCAGCAGGGGGGGGCGGGGCTCCTACAATGAGCAGTTCTTC,TRBJ2-1,once,.,TRBV27
CASSPLRWREVSSTDTQYF,TGTGCCAGCAGCCCCCTTCGGTGGCGGGAGGTCTCTAGCACAGATACGCAGTATTTT,TRBJ2-3,.,TRBD2,TRBV27
CASTLRGQPQHF,TGTGCCAGCACCCTCAGGGGTCAGCCCCAGCATTTT,TRBJ1-5,.,.,TRBV12-3/TRBV12-4
CASSIDREQFF,TGCGCCAGCAGTATCGACAGGGAGCAGTTCTTC,TRBJ2-1,.,.,TRBV10-2
CASSLGGGLNTEAFF,TGTGCCAGCTCACTGGGCGGGGGACTGAACACTGAAGCTTTCTTT,TRBJ1-1,few,.,TRBV18
CASSAFGTGFYNEQFF,TGTGCCAGCAGTGCTTTTGGAACAGGGTTCTACAATGAGCAGTTCTTC,TRBJ2-1,.,.,TRBV2
CASREGTTVYNEQFF,TGTGCCAGTAGAGAGGGGACAACGGTGTACAATGAGCAGTTCTTC,TRBJ2-1,.,.,TRBV19
CASSDSGLEQDTQYF,TGTGCCAGCAGTGACTCGGGGCTAGAACAAGATACGCAGTATTTT,TRBJ2-3,.,.,TRBV6-4
CASSLGGSSYNEQFF,TGTGCCAGCAGCTTAGGGGGGAGTTCCTACAATGAGCAGTTCTTC,TRBJ2-1,.,.,TRBV11-3
CASSLTGLDTQYF,TGTGCCAGCAGCTTGACAGGGTTAGATACGCAGTATTTT,TRBJ2-3,.,TRBD1,TRBV7-3
CASSSPGGPNQPQHF,TGTGCCAGCAGCTCACCAGGGGGCCCTAATCAGCCCCAGCATTTT,TRBJ1-5,.,TRBD1,TRBV6-6
CASSQSTENTEAFF,TGTGCCAGCAGCCAGTCGACAGAGAACACTGAAGCTTTCTTT,TRBJ1-1,few,.,TRBV3-1/TRBV3-2
CASSLARRLAGGPGELFF,TGTGCCAGCAGCTTAGCGCGGAGACTAGCGGGAGGTCCCGGGGAGCTGTTTTTT,TRBJ2-2,.,TRBD2,TRBV7-8
CASSEMGANYGYTF,TGTGCCAGCAGTGAAATGGGGGCTAACTATGGCTACACCTTC,TRBJ1-2,.,.,TRBV6-1
CASRTYRGYEQYF,TGTGCCAGCAGAACATACAGGGGATACGAGCAGTACTTC,TRBJ2-7,.,TRBD1,TRBV27
CAISESLLGRDNSPLHF,TGTGCCATCAGTGAGTCTCTTTTAGGCAGGGATAATTCACCCCTCCACTTT,TRBJ1-6,.,.,TRBV10-3
CASSLVGGMSDEKLFF,TGTGCCAGCAGTTTAGTAGGGGGCATGAGTGATGAAAAACTGTTTTTT,TRBJ1-4,.,TRBD1,TRBV27
CASSSLPRNSGNTIYF,TGTGCCAGCAGTTCCCTCCCCAGGAACTCTGGAAACACCATATATTTT,TRBJ1-3,.,.,TRBV27
CASSLTNEKLFF,TGTGCCAGCAGCCTGACTAATGAAAAACTGTTTTTT,TRBJ1-4,.,.,TRBV3-1/TRBV3-2
CASSVTGTSFNEQFF,TGTGCCAGCAGCGTAACGGGGACTAGCTTCAATGAGCAGTTCTTC,TRBJ2-1,.,TRBD2,TRBV9
CASSLDRGRRSPLHF,TGTGCCAGCAGCTTAGACAGGGGGCGAAGGTCACCCCTCCACTTT,TRBJ1-6,.,TRBD1,TRBV7-2
CASSDRGAYEAFF,TGTGCCAGCAGTGACAGGGGCGCTTATGAAGCTTTCTTT,TRBJ1-1,.,.,TRBV25-1
CASSFSPTDTQYF,TGCGCCAGCAGCTTTTCGCCGACAGATACGCAGTATTTT,TRBJ2-3,.,.,TRBV5-1
CSASNAGPGVTEAFF,TGCAGTGCTAGTAACGCAGGGCCGGGGGTAACTGAAGCTTTCTTT,TRBJ1-1,.,.,TRBV20-1
CASSQRGQGETQYF,TGTGCCAGCAGCCAGAGAGGCCAGGGAGAGACCCAGTACTTC,TRBJ2-5,.,.,TRBV3-1/TRBV3-2
CASSLDPKGTAGYTF,TGTGCCAGCAGCTTAGATCCCAAGGGTACGGCTGGCTACACCTTC,TRBJ1-2,.,.,TRBV11-2
CASSRRGTGRSNYGYTF,TGTGCCAGCAGTAGACGGGGGACAGGTCGTTCTAACTATGGCTACACCTTC,TRBJ1-2,.,TRBD1,TRBV28
CASSYPGVYEQYF,TGTGCCAGCAGCTACCCGGGAGTATACGAGCAGTACTTC,TRBJ2-7,.,.,TRBV5-6
CASSQGLDLFF,TGTGCCAGCAGTCAGGGCCTGGACCTGTTTTTT,TRBJ1-4,.,.,TRBV2
CASSDGENTEAFF,TGTGCCAGCAGTGACGGAGAGAACACTGAAGCTTTCTTT,TRBJ1-1,.,.,TRBV6-1
CASRSLPGGPETQYF,TGTGCCAGTAGATCCCTTCCGGGAGGGCCGGAGACCCAGTACTTC,TRBJ2-5,.,TRBD2,TRBV19
CASSQRRGQGFNTEAFF,TGTGCCAGCAGCCAGCGACGTGGACAGGGCTTTAACACTGAAGCTTTCTTT,TRBJ1-1,.,TRBD1,TRBV14
CASSTWPLADNEGHTDTQYF,TGTGCCAGTAGTACCTGGCCACTAGCGGACAACGAGGGGCACACAGATACGCAGTATTTT,TRBJ2-3,.,TRBD2,TRBV19
CASSVGQGPSNQPQHF,TGTGCCAGCAGCGTAGGCCAGGGACCTAGCAATCAGCCCCAGCATTTT,TRBJ1-5,.,.,TRBV9
CASSLANTEAFF,TGTGCCAGCAGCTTGGCAAACACTGAAGCTTTCTTT,TRBJ1-1,.,.,TRBV13
CASRPGWTEAFF,TGTGCCAGCAGGCCAGGGTGGACTGAAGCTTTCTTT,TRBJ1-1,.,.,TRBV2
CASSYSRSGSRQPQHF,TGTGCCAGCAGTTACTCGAGGTCAGGGTCACGCCAGCCCCAGCATTTT,TRBJ1-5,.,.,TRBV6-2/TRBV6-3
CASSLDLWRGIKYNEQFF,TGTGCCAGCAGCTTAGATCTTTGGCGGGGAATTAAGTACAATGAGCAGTTCTTC,TRBJ2-1,.,.,TRBV11-2
CASSEEVRPEKLFF,TGTGCCAGCAGTGAGGAGGTGCGGCCTGAAAAACTGTTTTTT,TRBJ1-4,.,.,TRBV2
CSDFLLGRQPPANYGYTF,TGCAGCGACTTCCTTCTCGGCAGACAGCCCCCAGCTAACTATGGCTACACCTTC,TRBJ1-2,.,.,TRBV29-1
CASSGGHNQPQHF,TGTGCCAGCAGTGGGGGACACAATCAGCCCCAGCATTTT,TRBJ1-5,.,.,TRBV28
CASSPTQGSGNTIYF,TGTGCCAGCTCACCAACTCAGGGTTCTGGAAACACCATATATTTT,TRBJ1-3,.,.,TRBV18
CASSDPAGASHEQYF,TGCGCCAGCAGTGACCCAGCGGGAGCCTCCCACGAGCAGTACTTC,TRBJ2-7,.,TRBD2,TRBV10-1
CASSPVSGGYGYTF,TGTGCCAGCAGCCCAGTTAGCGGTGGCTATGGCTACACCTTC,TRBJ1-2,.,.,TRBV7-9
CASSWGQGASNEQFF,TGTGCCAGCTCATGGGGACAGGGGGCATCAAATGAGCAGTTCTTC,TRBJ2-1,.,TRBD1,TRBV18
CASSIDGGSGADTQYF,TGTGCCAGTAGTATAGATGGCGGGAGTGGGGCAGATACGCAGTATTTT,TRBJ2-3,.,TRBD2,TRBV19